This T cell receptor (beta chain) emerged from a study of identical twins. cDNA molecules carried unique molecular identifiers, and template switching added a universal primer site. TCRdb re-called the 5' RACE reads with MiXCR, one entry per CDR3 protein. The sample includes hundreds of thousands of distinct CDR3 sequences, around 20% of them seen just once. The CDR3 covers 13 residues. The V end lost 8 bases, the J end lost 2 bases, and 12 bases lay between the germline ends. Germline V CDR1 and CDR2: SNHLY, FYNNEI. This clonotype has more than one count but fewer than ten. Its matching antigen is unknown. Study observations and caveats: Invariant T cells like MAIT and iNKT could partly confound the zero-insertion analyses.

The same sample was also studied in work on T cells expressing NK-cell markers. That report notes: Several experiments employed an anti-gamma-delta TCR antibody to confine sorting to alpha-beta TCR T cells.

Sequenced material: PBMCs. This chain connects TRBV2 to TRBJ2-5; possible D gene TRBD1, 5 bases. The source is a woman younger than 35 in good health. CDR3 coding DNA: TGTGCCAGCGCCGGACACGGACAAGAGACCCAGTACTTC. Residues: CASAGHGQETQYF.